A selection of T cell receptor beta chains follows, all from one sample in a study of shared clonotypes between healthy human individuals. Clones were sequenced by immunoSEQ multiplex PCR, and TCRdb holds only the in-frame ones, with some missing. The top ten hold under 0.15% of the sample, which has about 2.4 million clones, just over 90% seen once. The sequenced sample was naive CD4+ T cells sorted from blood. Receptors originate from a man aged 18 to 29 in good health. Each CDR3 is given with its conserved first and last residue. The D gene is left open where the match is weak. Clone size appears in some rows only: once, few, many, or a class for an expanded clone.

TRBD1,TRBJ2-2,TRBV6-1,NA,TGTGCCAGCTTCACCGGGACAGGGAGACCCGGGGAGCTGTTTTTT,CASFTGTGRPGELFF
TRBD1,TRBJ1-1,TRBV11-2,NA,TGTGCCAGCAGCCGGGACAGGGGGTCCGGTAACACTGAAGCTTTCTTT,CASSRDRGSGNTEAFF
TRBD1,TRBJ1-2,TRBV30,NA,TGTGCCTGGGGGGGGGACAGCACTTCCGCCGGCTACACCTTC,CAWGGDSTSAGYTF
TRBD2,TRBJ2-5,TRBV28,NA,TGTGCCAGCAGTTTATCCGGGGGGGCCGAGACCCAGTACTTC,CASSLSGGAETQYF
NA,TRBJ1-1,TRBV5-1,NA,TGCGCCAGCAGCCTATCCGGGGGGAACACTGAAGCTTTCTTT,CASSLSGGNTEAFF
NA,TRBJ2-1,TRBV6-1,NA,TGTGCCAGCAGTGAAGATACTATTTCCTACAATGAGCAGTTCTTC,CASSEDTISYNEQFF
NA,TRBJ1-2,TRBV30,NA,TGTGCCTGGCAGGACACCTCTAACTATGGCTACACCTTC,CAWQDTSNYGYTF
NA,TRBJ2-3,TRBV2,NA,TGTGCCAGCAGCGTACGCCAGGATACGCAGTATTTT,CASSVRQDTQYF
TRBD2,TRBJ2-3,TRBV5-6,once,TGTGCCAGCAGCCCGGTCGGGGGGGGCCTCACAGATACGCAGTATTTT,CASSPVGGGLTDTQYF
TRBD2,TRBJ2-1,TRBV18,NA,TGTGCCAGCTCACCGACTAGCGCTAGCTCCTACAATGAGCAGTTCTTC,CASSPTSASSYNEQFF
NA,TRBJ1-5,TRBV28,NA,TGTGCCAGCAAGGGGCCAGGTCGCCGGTCCTACAATCAGCCCCAGCATTTT,CASKGPGRRSYNQPQHF
TRBD1,TRBJ1-2,TRBV19,NA,TGTGCCAGTAGTGCGCTGTCGACAGGGGCATCCACTAACTATGGCTACACCTTC,CASSALSTGASTNYGYTF
NA,TRBJ2-2,TRBV7-9,NA,TGTGCCAGCAGCATGGACCTTTCGTTCACCGGGGAGCTGTTTTTT,CASSMDLSFTGELFF
TRBD1,TRBJ2-7,TRBV7-6,NA,TGTGCCAGCAGCCCGGGGACAGTAAGTGGGATGGAGCAGTACTTC,CASSPGTVSGMEQYF
NA,TRBJ2-2,TRBV2,NA,TGTGCCAGCAGTGAGGGGAGTCCCGGGGAGCTGTTTTTT,CASSEGSPGELFF
TRBD1,TRBJ2-2,TRBV5-1,few,TGCGCCAGCAGCTTGGTCGCAGGGGGCAGCGGGGAGCTGTTTTTT,CASSLVAGGSGELFF
NA,TRBJ1-1,TRBV11-2,NA,TGTGCCAGCAGCTTAGATCTGTGGGCAGTCCGGACTGAAGCTTTCTTT,CASSLDLWAVRTEAFF
NA,TRBJ1-1,TRBV2,NA,TGTGCCAGCAGTCGTACAGCGAACACTGAAGCTTTCTTT,CASSRTANTEAFF
NA,TRBJ2-2,TRBV9,few,TGTGCCAGCAGCGTAGACACCGGGGAGCTGTTTTTT,CASSVDTGELFF
NA,TRBJ2-1,TRBV7-9,NA,TGTGCCAGCAGTTCAGGCCCGTCCCACAATGAGCAGTTCTTC,CASSSGPSHNEQFF
NA,TRBJ1-4,TRBV30,NA,TGTGCCTGGAGTGCCCTATCGACTAGGGAAAAACTGTTTTTT,CAWSALSTREKLFF